This TCR beta chain is drawn from a study of breast tumors, draining lymph nodes, adjacent tissues. Study-level points and caveats: Tumor T cell lymph node origin was a supported hypothesis, not proven. Compared with basal-like, luminal-like tumors shared significantly more repertoire with nontumor tissue. Tumors had less TCR diversity than lymph nodes, more than nontumor tissue. Most tumor T cells seemingly derive from lymph node, then expand in tumor.

This clonotype is a singleton in its sample. Antigen specificity is unknown. V dropped 5 bases and J dropped 8 bases, with 16 bases sitting between them. The CDR3 sequence is 14 residues long. Per the germline V gene, CDR1 is SGHDT and CDR2 is YYEEEE. TCRdb itself ran the multiplex PCR reads through MiXCR, one entry per CDR3 protein. The table shows approximately 52,000 distinct CDR3 sequences, with roughly 40% occurring only once. This clonotype originated in a female donor with breast cancer. Some clones in this sample may be carry-over from other donors' samples. The material sequenced was breast tumor tissue. This chain uses TRBV5-6 with TRBJ1-4, with D maybe TRBD1 (6 bases). The CDR3 DNA reads TGTGCCAGCAGGGCTTTATCAGGGGTCGAAAAACTGTTTTTT. Protein sequence: CASRALSGVEKLFF.